This entry lists 20 T cell receptor beta chains sequenced from one sample in a study of blood T cell repertoires in COVID-19. Here immunoSEQ multiplex PCR was the method, and the copy in TCRdb shows in-frame clones only, minus some. The sample lists 250,000 to 300,000 clones, approximately 85% seen once, with approximately 10% in the top ten. The specimen was peripheral blood. These receptors all come from a woman aged 70 to 79 with acute or convalescent COVID-19.

The count of this clone is one. The chain has TRBV6-1 and TRBJ1-6; 7 positions match TRBD1. CDR1 is MNHNS, CDR2 SASEGT, per germline. V lost 1 base to trimming and J lost 7 bases; unmatched junction nucleotides: 4. The CDR3 has 15 amino acids. The CDR3 bases are TGTGCCAGCAGTGAAGAAGTGACAGGGAATTCACCCCTCCACTTT. It translates to CASSEEVTGNSPLHF.

The chain is built from TRBV5-1 and TRBJ2-7; no definite D call. This CDR3 is 15 amino acids long. V lost 0 bases, J lost 3 bases, and 13 bases lay in between. CDR1 and CDR2 from the germline V gene are SGHRS and YFSETQ. The CDR3 DNA is TGCGCCAGCAGCTTGGAGAGCGCCGAGCTCTACGAGCAGTACTTC. This encodes CASSLESAELYEQYF.

CDR3 amino acids: CAWTNQYSAAFTDTQYF. As DNA, the CDR3 is TGTGCCTGGACCAACCAGTATTCGGCGGCTTTCACAGATACGCAGTATTTT. The chain couples TRBV30 to TRBJ2-3; D uncertain. The CDR3 spans 17 residues. Trimming stripped 4 bases from V and 2 bases from J, with 22 bases between. Germline lookup yields CDR1 GTSNPN and CDR2 SVGIG (reference sequence).

The rearrangement uses TRBV5-1 and TRBJ1-2; TRBD1 agrees at 10 bases. The CDR3 runs 13 residues. With V trimmed by 9 bases and J by 8 bases, 10 bases remained unmatched. CDR1 is SGHRS, CDR2 YFSETQ, per germline. The CDR3 loop reads CATRPGQGSGYTF. The CDR3, as DNA: TGCGCCACCAGGCCGGGACAGGGGAGCGGCTACACCTTC.

The gene calls are TRBV2 and TRBJ2-3; D may be TRBD2 (6 bases). V lost 7 bases, J lost 0 bases, and 14 bases lay in between. The CDR3 has 15 residues. In germline, CDR1 is SNHLY, CDR2 FYNNEI. This chain's CDR3 is CASNNGGASTDTQYF. For the CDR3, the DNA is TGTGCCAGCAACAACGGGGGAGCTAGCACAGATACGCAGTATTTT.

V is TRBV24-1 and J is TRBJ2-7, with 7 bases identical to TRBD2. Trimming removed 9 bases from V and 0 bases from J; junction bases left unmatched: 4. Germline-derived CDR1 and CDR2 are KGHDR and SFDVKD. The CDR3 sequence is 13 residues long. The CDR3 loop reads CATGSGASYEQYF. CDR3 DNA: TGTGCCACCGGCAGCGGGGCCTCCTACGAGCAGTACTTC.

The V call is TRBV4-1, the J call TRBJ1-2, with D possibly matching TRBD1 (6 bases). CDR1 and CDR2 from the germline V gene are MGHRA and YSYEKL. The CDR3 length is 14 residues. V was shortened by 1 base and J by 3 bases, with 9 bases between the two germline ends. The DNA of the CDR3 is TGCGCCAGCAGCCAAGGCAGGGGTTACTATGGCTACACCTTC. Translated, it gives CASSQGRGYYGYTF.

The chain couples TRBV3-1 (or the pseudogene TRBV3-2) to TRBJ2-2; D gene unclear. Germline assignment: CDR1 LGHDT and CDR2 YNNKEL (reference sequence). The CDR3 totals 12 residues. V dropped 1 base and J dropped 7 bases, with 4 bases sitting between them. The CDR3 sequence is CASSQVHGELFF. Here the CDR3 DNA reads TGTGCCAGCAGCCAAGTTCACGGGGAGCTGTTTTTT.

The chain carries TRBV6-5 and TRBJ1-5, with TRBD1 as a possible D gene (6 bases). Germline CDR1 reads MNHEY; CDR2 reads SVGAGI. This CDR3 is 15 amino acids long. V was trimmed by 7 bases and J by 0 bases, leaving 13 bases between them. DNA of the CDR3: TGTGCCAGCAAGCAGGGGTCGGGTAGCAATCAGCCCCAGCATTTT. This encodes CASKQGSGSNQPQHF.

The chain joins TRBV3-1 (or the pseudogene TRBV3-2) to TRBJ1-3, with D unresolved. V gave up 5 bases and J gave up 7 bases, with 15 bases separating them. The CDR3 is made up of 14 amino acids. Per germline, CDR1 LGHDT and CDR2 YNNKEL (reference sequence). CDR3 nucleotide sequence: TGTGCCAGCAGCTCCGTCCCAGGCGGGAACACCATATATTTT. It codes for CASSSVPGGNTIYF.

The J gene is TRBJ2-5, the V gene TRBV3-1 (or the pseudogene TRBV3-2); possibly TRBD2 for D (7 bases). This CDR3 has 17 residues. The V end lost 1 base, the J end lost 1 base, and 16 bases lay between the germline ends. Germline V lookup: CDR1 LGHDT, CDR2 YNNKEL (reference sequence). The CDR3 region has the DNA TGTGCCAGCAGCCAAGGGTGGGGGGGCTACATCCAAGAGACCCAGTACTTC. Amino acid sequence: CASSQGWGGYIQETQYF.

The rearrangement uses TRBV5-1 and TRBJ2-6; D is uncertain. Looked up from germline, CDR1 is SGHRS and CDR2 is YFSETQ. This CDR3 region has 16 residues. The V gene lost 4 bases and the J gene lost 0 bases, with 11 bases spanning the gap. Here the CDR3 DNA reads TGCGCCAGCAGCCCGGATTCGGGCTCTGGGGCCAACGTCCTGACTTTC. Translating it yields CASSPDSGSGANVLTF.

The V gene is TRBV5-1, the J gene TRBJ2-7; TRBD1 matches at 7 bases. Trimming removed 4 bases from V and 2 bases from J; junction bases left unmatched: 3. Germline CDR1 is SGHRS and CDR2 is YFSETQ. This CDR3 is 13 amino acids long. The CDR3 protein is CASSVTGAYEQYF. The CDR3 DNA reads as TGCGCCAGCAGCGTCACAGGGGCCTACGAGCAGTACTTC.

The gene calls are TRBV3-1 (or the pseudogene TRBV3-2) and TRBJ1-1; D might be TRBD1 (5 bases). CDR3 length equals 14 residues. V lost 6 bases and J lost 2, with 13 bases in between. Germline lookup yields CDR1 LGHDT and CDR2 YNNKEL (reference sequence). The CDR3 is CASRGAGLNTEAFF. CDR3 in DNA: TGTGCCAGCAGGGGAGCGGGACTAAACACTGAAGCTTTCTTT.

The chain joins TRBV18 to TRBJ2-6; D gene uncertain. The CDR3 length is 16 residues. V gave up 3 bases and J gave up 2 bases, with 11 bases separating them. The V gene's germline CDR1 is KGHSH and CDR2 LQKENI. Here the CDR3 reads CASSPTRFAGANVLTF. The CDR3, as DNA: TGTGCCAGCTCACCGACACGTTTCGCTGGGGCCAACGTCCTGACTTTC.

In its sample, this clone was seen once. The chain couples TRBV27 to TRBJ2-7; D unresolved. Germline V CDR1 and CDR2: MNHEY, SMNVEV (reference sequence). With 8 bases removed from V and 0 bases from J, the gap between germline ends came to 8 bases. The CDR3 runs to 12 residues. The CDR3 coding sequence is TGTGCCAGCCCTCAGGTCTCCTACGAGCAGTACTTC. Residues: CASPQVSYEQYF.

This sequence joins TRBV4-2 and TRBJ2-4; possible D gene TRBD2, 6 bases. The CDR3 contains 16 residues. Germline V gene data show CDR1 as LGHNA and CDR2 as YNFKEQ. The V and J ends lost 1 base and 0 bases respectively, with 10 bases between them. The CDR3 DNA is TGTGCCAGCAGCCAAGGGCGGGGCGCAGCCAAAAACATTCAGTACTTC. This encodes CASSQGRGAAKNIQYF.

The chain joins TRBV3-1 (or the pseudogene TRBV3-2) to TRBJ2-3; 7 nucleotides align to TRBD2. The CDR3 runs 15 residues. V lost 1 base to trimming and J lost 2 bases; unmatched junction nucleotides: 3. The germline V gene encodes CDR1 LGHDT and CDR2 YNNKEL (reference sequence). As DNA, the CDR3 is TGTGCCAGCAGCCAAGTTCTAGCGGACACAGATACGCAGTATTTT. It translates to CASSQVLADTDTQYF.

This chain connects TRBV20-1 to TRBJ2-7, with TRBD1 identical over 12 bases. The CDR3 is 16 amino acids. With 3 bases clipped from V and 9 bases from J, the junction kept 15 bases outside the gene matches. Germline-derived CDR1 and CDR2 are DFQATT and SNEGSKA (reference sequence). The CDR3 loop is CSASGTGGGSPLWQYF. CDR3 in DNA: TGCAGTGCTAGTGGGACAGGGGGCGGGTCGCCCCTATGGCAGTACTTC.

The chain carries TRBV7-2 and TRBJ2-5; 11 nucleotides match TRBD2. The germline CDR1 and CDR2 sequences are SGHTA and FQGNSA. Trimming cost V 0 bases and J 4 bases; bases outside gene matches: 4. The CDR3 consists of 16 residues. The CDR3 sequence: CASSLALTSGAETQYF. The CDR3 nucleotides are TGTGCCAGCAGCTTAGCCCTGACTAGCGGGGCAGAGACCCAGTACTTC.